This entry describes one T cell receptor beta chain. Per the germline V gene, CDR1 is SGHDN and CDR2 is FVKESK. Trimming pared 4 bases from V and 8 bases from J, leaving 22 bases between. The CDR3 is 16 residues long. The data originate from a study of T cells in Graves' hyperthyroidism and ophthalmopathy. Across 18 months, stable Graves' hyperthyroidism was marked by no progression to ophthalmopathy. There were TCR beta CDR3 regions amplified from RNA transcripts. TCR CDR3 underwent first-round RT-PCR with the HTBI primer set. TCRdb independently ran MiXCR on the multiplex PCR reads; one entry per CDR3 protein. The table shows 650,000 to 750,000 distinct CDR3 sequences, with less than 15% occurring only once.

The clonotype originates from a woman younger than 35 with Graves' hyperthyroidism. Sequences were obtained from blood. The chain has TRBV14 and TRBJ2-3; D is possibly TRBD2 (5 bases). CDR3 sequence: CASSPTLSSFGSTQYF. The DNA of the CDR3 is TGTGCCAGCAGCCCAACGCTTTCTAGCTTCGGGTCTACGCAGTATTTT.